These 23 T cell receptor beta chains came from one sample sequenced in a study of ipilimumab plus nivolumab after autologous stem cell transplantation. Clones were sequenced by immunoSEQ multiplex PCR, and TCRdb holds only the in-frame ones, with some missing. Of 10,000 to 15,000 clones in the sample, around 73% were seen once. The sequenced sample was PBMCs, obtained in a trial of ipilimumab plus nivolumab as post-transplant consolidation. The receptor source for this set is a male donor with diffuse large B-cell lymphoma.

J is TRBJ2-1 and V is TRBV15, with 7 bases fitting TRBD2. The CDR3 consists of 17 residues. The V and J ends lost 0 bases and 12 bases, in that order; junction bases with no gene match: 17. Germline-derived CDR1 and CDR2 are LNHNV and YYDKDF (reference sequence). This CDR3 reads CATSRDRSTSDPPGQFF. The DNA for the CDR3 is TGTGCCACCAGCAGAGATCGGAGTACTAGCGACCCTCCCGGGCAGTTCTTC.

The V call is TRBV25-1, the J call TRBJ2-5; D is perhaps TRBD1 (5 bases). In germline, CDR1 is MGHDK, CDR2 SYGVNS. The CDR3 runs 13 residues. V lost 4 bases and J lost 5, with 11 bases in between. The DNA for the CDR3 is TGTGCCAGCAGTGCGCAGGGTGTGGAGACCCAGTACTTC. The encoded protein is CASSAQGVETQYF.

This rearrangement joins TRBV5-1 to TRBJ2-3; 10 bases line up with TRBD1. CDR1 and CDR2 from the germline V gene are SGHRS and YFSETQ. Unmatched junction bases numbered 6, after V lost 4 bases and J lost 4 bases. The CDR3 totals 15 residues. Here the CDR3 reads CASSVQTGGADTQYF. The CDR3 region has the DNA TGCGCCAGCAGCGTTCAGACAGGGGGCGCAGATACGCAGTATTTT.

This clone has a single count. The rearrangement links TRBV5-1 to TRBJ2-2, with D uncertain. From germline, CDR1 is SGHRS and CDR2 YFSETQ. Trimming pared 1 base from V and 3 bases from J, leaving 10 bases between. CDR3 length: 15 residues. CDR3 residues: CASSLQSSHTGELFF. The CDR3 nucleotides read TGCGCCAGCAGCTTGCAGTCGTCCCACACCGGGGAGCTGTTTTTT.

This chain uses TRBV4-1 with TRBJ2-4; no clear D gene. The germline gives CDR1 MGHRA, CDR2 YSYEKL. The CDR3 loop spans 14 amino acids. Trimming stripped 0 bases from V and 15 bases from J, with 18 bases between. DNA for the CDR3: TGCGCCAGCAGCCAAGAAGTGGGCGGACGGGCGTGGTACTTC. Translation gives CASSQEVGGRAWYF.

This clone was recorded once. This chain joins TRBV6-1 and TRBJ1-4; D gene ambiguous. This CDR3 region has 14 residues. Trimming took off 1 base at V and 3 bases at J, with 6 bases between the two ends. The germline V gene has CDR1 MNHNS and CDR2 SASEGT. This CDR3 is CASSEVMANEKLFF. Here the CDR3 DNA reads TGTGCCAGCAGTGAAGTGATGGCTAATGAAAAACTGTTTTTT.

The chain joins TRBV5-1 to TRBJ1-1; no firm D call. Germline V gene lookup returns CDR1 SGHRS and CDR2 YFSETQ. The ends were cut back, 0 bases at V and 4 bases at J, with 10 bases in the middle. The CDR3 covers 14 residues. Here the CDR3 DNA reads TGCGCCAGCAGCTTGGAGGACGTGGCCACTGAAGCTTTCTTT. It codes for CASSLEDVATEAFF.

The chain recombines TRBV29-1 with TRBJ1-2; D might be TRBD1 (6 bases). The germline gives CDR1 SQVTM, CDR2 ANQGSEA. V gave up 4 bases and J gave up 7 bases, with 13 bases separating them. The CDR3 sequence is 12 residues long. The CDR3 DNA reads TGCAGCGTTGCGCTGGGGGCGGGTGGCTACACCTTC. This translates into CSVALGAGGYTF.

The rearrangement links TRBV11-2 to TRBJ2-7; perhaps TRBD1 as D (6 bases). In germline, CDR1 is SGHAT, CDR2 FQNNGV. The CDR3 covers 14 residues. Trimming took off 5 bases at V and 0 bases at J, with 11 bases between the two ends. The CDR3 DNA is TGTGCCAGCAGCCCAGGACAGTTCTCCTACGAGCAGTACTTC. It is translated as CASSPGQFSYEQYF.

CDR3 in DNA: TGCGCCAGCAGCTTGGAAGGACTTGACGCCGTTGGGGGCTACACCTTC. As protein: CASSLEGLDAVGGYTF. V gene TRBV5-1 combines with J gene TRBJ1-2; no clear D gene. Trimming pared 0 bases from V and 8 bases from J, leaving 20 bases between. Germline CDR1 reads SGHRS; CDR2 reads YFSETQ. The CDR3 runs 16 residues.

CDR3 DNA: TGCGCCAGCAGCGGGGGACAGAGCTATGGCTACACCTTC. Translated: CASSGGQSYGYTF. This chain connects TRBV5-1 to TRBJ1-2; 7 nucleotides line up with TRBD1. This CDR3 region has 13 residues. V trimming: 4 bases; J trimming: 4 bases; junction bases outside the gene matches: 4. Germline loops: CDR1 SGHRS, CDR2 YFSETQ.

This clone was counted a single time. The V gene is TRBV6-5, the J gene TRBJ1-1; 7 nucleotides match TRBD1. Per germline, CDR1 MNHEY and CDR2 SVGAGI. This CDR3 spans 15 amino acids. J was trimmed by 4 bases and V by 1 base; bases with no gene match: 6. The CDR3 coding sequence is TGTGCCAGCAGTTACTTAGGGGGCTCGGGCACTGAAGCTTTCTTT. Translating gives CASSYLGGSGTEAFF.

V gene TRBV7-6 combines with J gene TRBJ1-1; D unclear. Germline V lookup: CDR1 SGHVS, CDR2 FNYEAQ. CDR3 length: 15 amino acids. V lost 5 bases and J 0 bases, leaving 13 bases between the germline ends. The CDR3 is CASSPYAVMNTEAFF. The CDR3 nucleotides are TGTGCCAGCAGCCCCTATGCGGTTATGAACACTGAAGCTTTCTTT.

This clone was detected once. This chain's CDR3 is CASSSPLGQKNIQYF. The CDR3 DNA is TGTGCCAGCAGTTCGCCGTTAGGACAGAAAAACATTCAGTACTTC. This rearrangement joins TRBV28 to TRBJ2-4; weak D call: TRBD1 (6 bases). The germline gives CDR1 MDHEN, CDR2 SYDVKM. Trimming took 4 bases from V and 4 from J, leaving 14 bases between them. The CDR3 extends over 15 amino acids.

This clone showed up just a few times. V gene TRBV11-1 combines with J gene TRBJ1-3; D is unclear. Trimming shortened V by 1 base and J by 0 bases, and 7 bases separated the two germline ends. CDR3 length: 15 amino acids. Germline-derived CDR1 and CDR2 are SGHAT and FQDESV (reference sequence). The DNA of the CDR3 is TGTGCCAGCAGCTTAGGGCACCTCTCTGGAAACACCATATATTTT. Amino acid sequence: CASSLGHLSGNTIYF.

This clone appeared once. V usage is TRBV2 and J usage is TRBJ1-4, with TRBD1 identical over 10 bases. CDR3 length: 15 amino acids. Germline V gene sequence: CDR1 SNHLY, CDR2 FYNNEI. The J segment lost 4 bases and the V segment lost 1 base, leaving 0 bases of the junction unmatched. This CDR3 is CASSEGTGGNEKLFF. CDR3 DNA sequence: TGTGCCAGCAGTGAAGGGACAGGGGGTAATGAAAAACTGTTTTTT.

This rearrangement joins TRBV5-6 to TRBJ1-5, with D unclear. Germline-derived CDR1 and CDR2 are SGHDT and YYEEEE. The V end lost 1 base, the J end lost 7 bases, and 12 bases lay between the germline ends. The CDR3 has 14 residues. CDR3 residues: CASSLFGLGQPQHF. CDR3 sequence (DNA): TGTGCCAGCAGCTTGTTTGGGTTAGGGCAGCCCCAGCATTTT. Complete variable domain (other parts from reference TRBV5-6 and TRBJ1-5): DAGVTQSPTHLIKTRGQQVTLRCSPKSGHDTVSWYQQALGQGPQFIFQYYEEEERQRGNFPDRFSGHQFPNYSSELNVNALLLGDSALYLCASSLFGLGQPQHFGDGTRLSIL.

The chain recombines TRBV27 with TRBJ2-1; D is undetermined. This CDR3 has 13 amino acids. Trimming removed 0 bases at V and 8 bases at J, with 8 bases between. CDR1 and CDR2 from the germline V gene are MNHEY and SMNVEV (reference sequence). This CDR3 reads CASSLSGGYEQFF. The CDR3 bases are TGTGCCAGCAGTTTATCGGGTGGATATGAGCAGTTCTTC.

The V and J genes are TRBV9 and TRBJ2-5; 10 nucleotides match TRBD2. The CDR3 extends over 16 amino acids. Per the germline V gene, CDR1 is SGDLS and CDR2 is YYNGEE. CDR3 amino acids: CASHGAKRGGLKTQYF. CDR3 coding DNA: TGTGCGAGCCACGGAGCAAAGCGGGGGGGCTTGAAGACCCAGTACTTC.

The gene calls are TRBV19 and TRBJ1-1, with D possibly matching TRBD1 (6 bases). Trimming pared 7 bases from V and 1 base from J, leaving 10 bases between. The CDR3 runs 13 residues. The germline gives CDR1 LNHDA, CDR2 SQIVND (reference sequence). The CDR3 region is CASTGQQNTEAFF. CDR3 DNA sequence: TGTGCCAGTACCGGACAGCAGAACACTGAAGCTTTCTTT.

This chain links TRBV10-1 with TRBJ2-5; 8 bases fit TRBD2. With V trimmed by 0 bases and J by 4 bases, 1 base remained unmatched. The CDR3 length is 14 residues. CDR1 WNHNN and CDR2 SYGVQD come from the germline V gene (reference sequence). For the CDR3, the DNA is TGCGCCAGCAGTGAGTCCGGGGGGGGAGAGACCCAGTACTTC. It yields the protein CASSESGGGETQYF.

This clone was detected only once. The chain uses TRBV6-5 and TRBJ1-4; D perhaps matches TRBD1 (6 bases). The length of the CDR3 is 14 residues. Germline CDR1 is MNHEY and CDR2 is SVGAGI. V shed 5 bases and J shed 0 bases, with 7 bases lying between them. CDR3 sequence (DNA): TGTGCCAGCAGTCGACAGGCAACTAATGAAAAACTGTTTTTT. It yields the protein CASSRQATNEKLFF.

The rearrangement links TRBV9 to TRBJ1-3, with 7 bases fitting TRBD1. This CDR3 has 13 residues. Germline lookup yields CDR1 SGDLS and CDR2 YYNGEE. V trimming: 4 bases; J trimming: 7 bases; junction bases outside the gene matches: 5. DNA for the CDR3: TGTGCCAGCAGCCCGACAGGGCTCAACACCATATATTTT. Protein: CASSPTGLNTIYF.